Listed below are T cell receptor beta chains from one sample, sequenced in a study of identifying expanded T cells in peripheral blood. Here immunoSEQ multiplex PCR was the method, and the copy in TCRdb shows in-frame clones only, minus some. The sample holds around 90,000 clones, about nine tenths seen once. Input material: blood. The source of these receptors is a person aged 18 to 75 in good health. The CDR3 runs from the conserved cysteine through the conserved F or W. A D gene is named only where the DNA matches it firmly. Clone size, where shown, is once, few, many, or a class for clones that have expanded.

clone_size | d_call | j_call | v_call | cdr3_aa | cdr3_nt
- | TRBD2 | TRBJ2-1 | TRBV7-2 | CASSLTSGKYNEQFF | TGTGCCAGCAGCTTAACTAGCGGGAAATACAATGAGCAGTTCTTC
- | TRBD1 | TRBJ1-6 | TRBV6-1 | CASCSGTVNSPLHF | TGTGCCAGCTGCTCCGGGACAGTCAATTCACCCCTCCACTTT
- | - | TRBJ1-1 | TRBV30 | CAWNKGVGTEAFF | TGTGCCTGGAACAAGGGAGTGGGCACTGAAGCTTTCTTT
- | - | TRBJ2-3 | TRBV4-3 | CASSQEDSDTDTQYF | TGCGCCAGCAGCCAAGAGGACTCAGACACAGATACGCAGTATTTT
once | TRBD1 | TRBJ2-5 | TRBV5-6 | CASSPGDREGETQYF | TGTGCCAGCAGCCCGGGGGACAGGGAAGGGGAGACCCAGTACTTC
- | - | TRBJ2-2 | TRBV6-1 | CAGAGELFF | TGTGCCGGGGCCGGGGAGCTGTTTTTT
- | TRBD1 | TRBJ2-7 | TRBV6-1 | CASSATGSNEQYF | TGTGCCAGCAGTGCGACAGGGAGCAACGAGCAGTACTTC
many | - | TRBJ1-2 | TRBV7-9 | CASSPLDGPRLEGYTF | TGTGCCAGCAGCCCCCTGGACGGCCCCCGGCTGGAGGGCTACACCTTC
once | - | TRBJ2-7 | TRBV5-8 | CASSGGPLGAWEQYF | TGTGCCAGCAGCGGGGGGCCCCTGGGCGCGTGGGAGCAGTACTTC
- | - | TRBJ1-3 | TRBV7-3 | CASSSGVGNTIYF | TGTGCCAGCAGCTCAGGGGTAGGAAACACCATATATTTT
- | TRBD1 | TRBJ1-4 | TRBV7-9 | CASSMTGGGEKLFF | TGTGCCAGCAGCATGACAGGGGGCGGTGAAAAACTGTTTTTT
- | - | TRBJ1-1 | TRBV27 | CASSFTHFGGAFF | TGTGCCAGCAGTTTCACCCATTTCGGGGGAGCTTTCTTT
- | - | TRBJ2-7 | TRBV6-5 | CASSYSYPYEQYF | TGTGCCAGCAGTTATAGCTATCCCTACGAGCAGTACTTC
- | TRBD2 | TRBJ2-2 | TRBV5-1 | CASSLVVAGNTGELFF | TGCGCCAGCAGCTTGGTGGTAGCGGGGAACACCGGGGAGCTGTTTTTT
- | TRBD2 | TRBJ2-7 | TRBV27 | CASSSGTSGGTEYF | TGTGCCAGCAGTTCGGGAACTAGCGGGGGAACGGAGTACTTC
- | TRBD1 | TRBJ2-5 | TRBV6-1 | CASSARTGAGGTQYF | TGTGCCAGCAGTGCAAGGACAGGTGCAGGAGGGACCCAGTACTTC
once | - | TRBJ2-7 | TRBV15 | CATSRDGGRGYF | TGTGCCACCAGCAGAGATGGGGGGAGAGGGTACTTC
- | - | TRBJ2-7 | TRBV6-1 | CASTERPGNYEQYF | TGTGCCAGCACAGAACGACCAGGGAACTACGAGCAGTACTTC
- | - | TRBJ2-1 | TRBV5-1 | CASSQEQQGGRHNEQFF | TGCGCCAGCAGCCAGGAACAACAGGGGGGGAGGCACAATGAGCAGTTCTTC
- | - | TRBJ1-1 | TRBV5-8 | CASSLNTEAFF | TGTGCCAGCAGCCTGAACACTGAAGCTTTCTTT
- | TRBD1 | TRBJ1-4 | TRBV6-1 | CASSEVIGQGDEKLFF | TGTGCCAGCAGTGAAGTTATAGGACAGGGGGATGAAAAACTGTTTTTT
- | - | TRBJ1-5 | TRBV2 | CALAGAGCQPQHF | TGTGCCTTGGCGGGGGCAGGGTGTCAGCCCCAGCATTTT
once | - | TRBJ2-5 | TRBV5-1 | CASSLGAVQETQYF | TGCGCCAGCAGCTTGGGGGCCGTCCAAGAGACCCAGTACTTC
- | TRBD2 | TRBJ2-6 | TRBV30 | CASGGSGGANVLTF | TGTGCCTCGGGGGGATCTGGAGGGGCCAACGTCCTGACTTTC
- | - | TRBJ1-5 | TRBV5-1 | CASSPDPGDQPQHF | TGCGCCAGCAGCCCGGACCCAGGGGACCAGCCCCAGCATTTT
- | - | TRBJ2-7 | TRBV28 | CASSPRGGGEQYF | TGTGCCAGCAGCCCGCGAGGGGGAGGGGAGCAGTACTTC
- | TRBD1 | TRBJ2-2 | TRBV7-7 | CASSPGTANTGELFF | TGTGCCAGCAGCCCCGGGACAGCGAACACCGGGGAGCTGTTTTTT
- | TRBD1 | TRBJ2-3 | TRBV5-1 | CASSSRQGAPGDTQYF | TGCGCCAGCAGCTCCCGACAGGGGGCGCCTGGAGATACGCAGTATTTT
- | - | TRBJ2-3 | TRBV19 | CASSIGQTDTQYF | TGTGCCAGTAGTATAGGTCAAACAGATACGCAGTATTTT
- | TRBD2 | TRBJ2-1 | TRBV7-9 | CASSLVVGGPSGNEQFF | TGTGCCAGCAGCTTAGTAGTGGGAGGGCCCTCTGGCAATGAGCAGTTCTTC
- | - | TRBJ2-2 | TRBV6-4 | CASSDSGTGELFF | TGTGCCAGCAGTGACTCGGGCACCGGGGAGCTGTTTTTT
- | - | TRBJ2-3 | TRBV27 | CASSDSGVNTQYF | TGTGCCAGCAGTGATAGCGGCGTGAATACGCAGTATTTT
- | TRBD2 | TRBJ2-7 | TRBV5-3 | CARSLGTSYEQYF | TGTGCCAGAAGCTTGGGGACTAGCTACGAGCAGTACTTC
- | - | TRBJ2-3 | TRBV14 | CASSRGDTQYF | TGTGCCAGCAGCCGCGGTGATACGCAGTATTTT
few | - | TRBJ2-3 | TRBV4-3 | CASSQAWGGTDTQYF | TGCGCCAGCAGCCAAGCATGGGGAGGCACAGATACGCAGTATTTT
- | - | TRBJ1-1 | TRBV27 | CAVGQHMNTEAFF | TGTGCCGTTGGACAGCACATGAACACTGAAGCTTTCTTT
- | - | TRBJ2-3 | TRBV5-1 | CASSLVHTSTDTQYF | TGCGCCAGCAGCTTGGTTCATACTAGCACAGATACGCAGTATTTT
- | - | TRBJ2-3 | TRBV6-4 | CASSVSEGSTDTQYF | TGTGCCAGCAGTGTTTCGGAGGGTAGCACAGATACGCAGTATTTT